This entry lists 4 T cell receptor beta chains sequenced from one sample in a study of blood T cell repertoires in COVID-19. Sequencing used immunoSEQ multiplex PCR; TCRdb keeps in-frame clones, though not all of them. The data contain just over 250,000 clones, about nine tenths of them singletons. Sequences were obtained from peripheral blood. The receptors here all came from a person aged 18 to 35 with COVID-19, enrolled during active disease.

Of note for this clone: Additional DNA sequences in this sample encode the identical CDR3. This rearrangement joins TRBV6-5 to TRBJ2-6; D remains unclear. V was clipped by 2 bases and J by 0 bases, with 5 bases between them. The germline gives CDR1 MNHEY, CDR2 SVGAGI. The CDR3 consists of 15 residues. The CDR3 nucleotides are TGTGCCAGCAGTTACGGCCTCTCTGGGGCCAACGTCCTGACTTTC. This sequence encodes CASSYGLSGANVLTF.

The J gene is TRBJ2-2, the V gene TRBV29-1; no clear D. V was trimmed by 4 bases and J by 1 base, leaving 4 bases between them. The CDR3 spans 12 residues. The germline gives CDR1 SQVTM, CDR2 ANQGSEA. The CDR3 sequence is CSVALNTGELFF. The CDR3 DNA follows: TGCAGCGTTGCATTGAACACCGGGGAGCTGTTTTTT.

The chain is built from TRBV5-1 and TRBJ1-2; possible D gene TRBD1, 5 bases. CDR1 and CDR2 (germline): SGHRS, YFSETQ. V lost 0 bases and J 6 bases, leaving 24 bases between the germline ends. The CDR3 runs to 18 residues. The DNA of the CDR3 is TGCGCCAGCAGCTTGGAGTATTCCGGCCAGGGATATTTCGATGGCTACACCTTC. Translation gives CASSLEYSGQGYFDGYTF.

V usage is TRBV19 and J usage is TRBJ1-5; D is undetermined. Looked up from germline, CDR1 is LNHDA and CDR2 is SQIVND (reference sequence). The CDR3 is 12 amino acids. Trimming removed 7 bases from V and 2 bases from J, with 6 bases in between. Written as DNA, the CDR3 is TGTGCCAGTACTTTTGGCAATCAGCCCCAGCATTTT. Residues: CASTFGNQPQHF.